Listed below are T cell receptor beta chains from one sample, sequenced in a study of T cell changes during pregnancy in multiple sclerosis. Produced via immunoSEQ multiplex PCR; TCRdb's table is partial and in-frame only. The sample includes roughly 28,000 clones, 75% to 95% of them seen just once. The source material was CD8+ T cells from peripheral blood mononuclear cells, sampled before pregnancy. The receptors originated from a female donor with multiple sclerosis, enrolled in a pregnancy study. CDR3s include the opening cysteine and the closing phenylalanine or tryptophan. D genes are given only for firm matches. The size of a clone is reported for some rows only, either as once, few or many, or as a class for expanded clones.

J gene,V gene,D gene,clone size,CDR3 DNA,CDR3 protein
TRBJ2-7,TRBV28,NA,medium-sized,TGTGCCAGCAGCATGCGGGCCACCCAATACGAGCAGTACTTC,CASSMRATQYEQYF
TRBJ2-7,TRBV6-1,NA,NA,TGTGCCAGCAGTGAAGTTCCGCGGGATTGGGGCGAGCAGTACTTC,CASSEVPRDWGEQYF
TRBJ2-7,TRBV7-8,TRBD1,NA,TGTGCCAGCAACTACCGGGACAGGGGAACCTACGAGCAGTACTTC,CASNYRDRGTYEQYF
TRBJ2-7,TRBV4-3,TRBD2,NA,TGCGCCAGCAGCCTAAGCCCTACTAGCGGGAGTGGTTACGAGCAGTACTTC,CASSLSPTSGSGYEQYF
TRBJ1-2,TRBV6-1,NA,NA,TGTGCCAGCTTTCAGGGTCCGCGCTATAAGGGCTACACCTTC,CASFQGPRYKGYTF
TRBJ1-1,TRBV28,NA,NA,TGTGCCAGCAGCCCAAACCGGGGGAGGAACACTGAAGCTTTCTTT,CASSPNRGRNTEAFF
TRBJ2-1,TRBV27,NA,once,TGTGCCAGCAGTTTAGGCCGGGACTCCTACAATGAGCAGTTCTTC,CASSLGRDSYNEQFF
TRBJ2-1,TRBV9,NA,NA,TGTGCCAGCAGCCACCGCGGGCTAGCCTACAATGAGCAGTTCTTC,CASSHRGLAYNEQFF
TRBJ2-2,TRBV28,TRBD1,NA,TGTGCCAGCAGCCTCAACCTACAGGGGAGAAACACCGGGGAGCTGTTTTTT,CASSLNLQGRNTGELFF
TRBJ2-5,TRBV5-6,TRBD2,NA,TGTGCCAGCAGCTTGAGCTCCGGGACTAGCGGAGTCCTCCAAGAGACCCAGTACTTC,CASSLSSGTSGVLQETQYF
TRBJ2-1,TRBV29-1,TRBD2,NA,TGCAGCGTTGAAGGTAGCGGGAGTCGTACCTACAATGAGCAGTTCTTC,CSVEGSGSRTYNEQFF
TRBJ2-7,TRBV7-2,TRBD1,NA,TGTGCCAGCAGTCACACAGGGGGGTGGGACGAGCAGTACTTC,CASSHTGGWDEQYF
TRBJ1-2,TRBV7-6,TRBD1,NA,TGTGCCAGCAGCCCCTCAACGGGACAGGGGCTCTCTGGCTACACCTTC,CASSPSTGQGLSGYTF
TRBJ2-1,TRBV4-3,NA,NA,TGCGCCAGCAGCCCGGAGCGATCCCCCTACAATGAGCAGTTCTTC,CASSPERSPYNEQFF
TRBJ2-1,TRBV27,NA,NA,TGTGCCAGCAGTTTATCGCCACCACCCGGGACTCCCACCTACAATGAGCAGTTCTTC,CASSLSPPPGTPTYNEQFF
TRBJ2-3,TRBV4-2,TRBD2,NA,TGTGCCAGCAGCCAATCCGGGACTAGCGGCACAGATACGCAGTATTTT,CASSQSGTSGTDTQYF
TRBJ2-1,TRBV10-2,TRBD2,NA,TGCGCCAGCAGAACAACTAGCGGGGGGCCCTACAATGAGCAGTTCTTC,CASRTTSGGPYNEQFF
TRBJ2-6,TRBV19,TRBD1,NA,TGTGCCAGTAGTGGCCGGGACAGGGGGTTCTCTGGGGCCAACGTCCTGACTTTC,CASSGRDRGFSGANVLTF
TRBJ2-1,TRBV4-2,TRBD2,NA,TGTGCCAGCAGCCAACTAGCGGGAGAATACAATGAGCAGTTCTTC,CASSQLAGEYNEQFF
TRBJ1-1,TRBV5-1,NA,NA,TGCGCCAGCAGCCAAGGGGGGGGACTATACACTGAAGCTTTCTTT,CASSQGGGLYTEAFF
TRBJ1-1,TRBV6-5,NA,NA,TGTGCCAGCAGTTACTTTACGGGTGAATGGACTGAAGCTTTCTTT,CASSYFTGEWTEAFF
TRBJ2-7,TRBV19,TRBD2,NA,TGTGCCAGTAGCCCGGGACTAGCTTCCTACGAGCAGTACTTC,CASSPGLASYEQYF